This T cell receptor beta chain was sequenced for a study of OX40 agonist ivuxolimab in advanced cancers. Background on the study: Given to patients was ivuxolimab, an agonistic anti-OX40 (CD134) antibody. Patients were dosed intravenously with ivuxolimab at 0.01 to 10 mg/kg every 2 weeks.

V shed 0 bases and J shed 8 bases, with 14 bases lying between them. The V gene's germline CDR1 is SGHRS and CDR2 YFSETQ. The CDR3 has 15 residues. Turning to this clone: Its antigen is not known.

Study-wide points: Compared with CD4+, CD8+ T cells on average had more expanded clones. Determination of antigen specificity was not performed for the expanded peripheral T cells.

Profiling relied on immunoSEQ multiplex PCR, and the TCRdb table lists in-frame clones only, not all of them. The top ten clones hold 11% to 15% of a sample with 60,000 to 75,000 clones, less than 95% of them seen once. V is TRBV5-1 and J is TRBJ1-4, with D possibly TRBD1 on 5 matching bases. Source: CD4+ or CD8+ T cells sorted from blood, taken in a trial of the OX40 agonist ivuxolimab. The clonotype comes from an adult with an advanced solid tumor such as melanoma, head and neck, liver or kidney cancer. The CDR3: CASSLAGGGNEKLFF. The DNA of the CDR3 is TGCGCCAGCAGCTTGGCGGGGGGAGGGAACGAAAAACTGTTTTTT.